The 2 T cell receptor beta chains reported below all come from one sample, sequenced in a study of beta chain features in type 1 diabetes. Reverse transcribing all isolated RNA meant expressed TCRB transcripts were sequenced. Repertoires were generated with immunoSEQ multiplex PCR, while TCRdb's copy carries only in-frame clones and drops some. The sample holds about 110,000 clones; roughly 43% are singletons and the top ten take around 0.07%. Material: stem cell memory CD4+ T cells from blood. The receptors shown here come from a woman aged 18-29 years in good health.

The chain employs TRBV7-6 and TRBJ2-7; no definite D call. Per germline, CDR1 SGHVS and CDR2 FNYEAQ. The length of the CDR3 is 13 residues. Trimming stripped 1 base from V and 6 bases from J, with 10 bases between. This chain's CDR3 is CASSLDPSTEQYF. The CDR3 DNA reads TGTGCCAGCAGCTTAGACCCGAGCACCGAGCAGTACTTC.

The chain has TRBV7-9 and TRBJ1-4; D may be TRBD1 (5 bases). The CDR3 has 17 amino acids. V gave up 4 bases and J gave up 3 bases, with 18 bases separating them. In germline, CDR1 is SEHNR, CDR2 FQNEAQ (reference sequence). Here the CDR3 DNA reads TGTGCCAGCAGCTCCCCCGGGAGGGGCGTCTCTAATGAAAAACTGTTTTTT. This codes for CASSSPGRGVSNEKLFF.